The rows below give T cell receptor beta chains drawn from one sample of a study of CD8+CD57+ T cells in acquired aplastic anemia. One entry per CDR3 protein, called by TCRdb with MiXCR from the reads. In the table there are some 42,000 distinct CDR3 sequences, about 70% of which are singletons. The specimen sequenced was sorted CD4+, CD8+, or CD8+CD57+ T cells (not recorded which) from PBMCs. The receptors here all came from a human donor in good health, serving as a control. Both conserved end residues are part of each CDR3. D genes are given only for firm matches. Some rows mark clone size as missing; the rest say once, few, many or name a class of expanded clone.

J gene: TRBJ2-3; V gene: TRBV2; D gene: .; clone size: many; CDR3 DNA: TGTGCCAGCGGGGACGGGGGCACAGATACGCAGTATTTT; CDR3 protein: CASGDGGTDTQYF
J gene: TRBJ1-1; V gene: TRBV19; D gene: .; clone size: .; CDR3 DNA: TGTGCCAGTAGTGGACCCAGTGGGAACACTGAAGCTTTCTTT; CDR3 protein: CASSGPSGNTEAFF
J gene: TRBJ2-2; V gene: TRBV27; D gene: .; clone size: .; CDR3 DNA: TGTGCCAGCAGTGGGGCGGGGTCTATGAACACCGGGGAGCTGTTTTTT; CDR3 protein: CASSGAGSMNTGELFF
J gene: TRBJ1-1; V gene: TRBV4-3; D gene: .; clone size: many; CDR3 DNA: TGCGCCAGCAGCCAAGATTGGGACACTGAAGCTTTCTTT; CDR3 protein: CASSQDWDTEAFF
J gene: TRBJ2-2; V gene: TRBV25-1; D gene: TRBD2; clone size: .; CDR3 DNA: TGTGCCAGCAGTGATACTAGCGGGAGGAGGAAGACCGGGGAGCTGTTTTTT; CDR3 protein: CASSDTSGRRKTGELFF
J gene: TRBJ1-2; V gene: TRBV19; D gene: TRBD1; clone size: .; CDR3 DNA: TGTGCCAGTAGTATAGCCCCGACAGGGGGAAATGGCTACACCTTC; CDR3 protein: CASSIAPTGGNGYTF
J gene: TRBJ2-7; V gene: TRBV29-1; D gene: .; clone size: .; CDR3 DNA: TGCAGCGTTGGCGCGGGCTTGGAGCAGTACTTC; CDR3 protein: CSVGAGLEQYF
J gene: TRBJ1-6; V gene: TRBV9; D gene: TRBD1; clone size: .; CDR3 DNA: TGTGCCAGCAGCGTAGGGGGGACAGCACATTCACCCCTCCACTTT; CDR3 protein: CASSVGGTAHSPLHF
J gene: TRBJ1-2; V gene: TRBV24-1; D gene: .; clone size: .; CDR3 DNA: TGTGCCACCAGTGTGGGGGCTGCCTATGGCTACACCTTC; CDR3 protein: CATSVGAAYGYTF
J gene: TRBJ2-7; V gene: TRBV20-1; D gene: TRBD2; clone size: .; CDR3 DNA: TGCAGTGCTAGAGGGGAGGGGCGCTCCTACGAGCAGTACTTC; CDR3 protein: CSARGEGRSYEQYF
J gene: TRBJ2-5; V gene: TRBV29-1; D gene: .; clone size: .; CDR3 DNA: TGCAGCGTTGAGAAATCGGGGACCCAGTACTTC; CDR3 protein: CSVEKSGTQYF
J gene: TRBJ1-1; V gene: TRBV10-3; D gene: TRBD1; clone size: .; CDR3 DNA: TGTGCCATCAAAGGGCAGGGGGCACTGAACACTGAAGCTTTCTTT; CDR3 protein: CAIKGQGALNTEAFF
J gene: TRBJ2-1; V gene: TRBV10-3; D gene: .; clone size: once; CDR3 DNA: TGTGCCCCCCGGGGGTCTGACCTGAACAATGAGCAGTTCTTC; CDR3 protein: CAPRGSDLNNEQFF